This entry lists 18 T cell receptor beta chains sequenced from one sample in a study of spatial heterogeneity in lung cancer. MiXCR, applied by TCRdb to the 5' RACE reads, yields one record per CDR3 protein. The sample yields 4,000 to 5,000 distinct CDR3 sequences, around 16% seen once. Time point specified: sample taken at primary tumor resection. Whole RNA was taken from tumor, nontumor lung or frozen PBMC; it was then sequenced unsorted. The sequenced sample was normal lung tissue next to the tumor, obtained at surgery. The source of these receptors is a male donor with early-stage non-small cell lung cancer.

Remarks on this clonotype: As an off-target read in a library built for alpha chains, this beta chain has a frequency of little significance. The chain has TRBV28 and TRBJ1-5; 7 nucleotides align to TRBD1. In germline, CDR1 is MDHEN, CDR2 SYDVKM. V gave up 4 bases and J gave up 0 bases; unmatched junction bases: 6. The CDR3 consists of 16 residues. CDR3 bases: TGTGCCAGCAGTTCCCAACAGGGGCTTAGCAATCAGCCCCAGCATTTT. Translated: CASSSQQGLSNQPQHF.

By share, this clonotype counts as medium-sized. This beta chain lies outside the target of a library built for alpha chains; its clone size means little. V gene TRBV5-1 combines with J gene TRBJ2-7; D gene unclear. The CDR3 has 12 residues. Deletions cut 6 bases from V and 1 base from J, with 8 bases between. CDR1 and CDR2 (germline): SGHRS, YFSETQ. The CDR3 DNA follows: TGCGCCAGCACCGACAATTCCTACGAGCAGTACTTC. Translation gives CASTDNSYEQYF.

This clonotype was counted a few times. This beta chain is an off-target read within a library intended for alpha chains, so its frequency means little. CDR3 protein: CASSPTSSSWTSFYNEQFF. The DNA for the CDR3 is TGTGCCAGCTCACCAACCTCGAGTTCTTGGACTTCATTCTACAATGAGCAGTTCTTC. This chain uses TRBV18 with TRBJ2-1; a possible D gene is TRBD2 (5 bases). The V gene's germline CDR1 is KGHSH and CDR2 LQKENI. V lost 2 bases and J 3 bases, leaving 23 bases between the germline ends. The CDR3 covers 19 residues.

Concerning this clonotype: This beta chain is an off-target read within a library intended for alpha chains, so its frequency means little. The rearrangement links TRBV7-8 to TRBJ2-3; no reliable D call. The CDR3 consists of 15 residues. The germline V gene has CDR1 SGHVS and CDR2 FQNEAQ. V lost 1 base to trimming and J lost 1 base, with 9 bases between them. This CDR3 is CASSLGRVGTDTQYF. The CDR3 DNA follows: TGTGCCAGCAGCTTAGGAAGGGTTGGCACAGATACGCAGTATTTT.

This clonotype was found many times. As an off-target read in a library built for alpha chains, this beta chain has a frequency of little significance. V is TRBV5-1 and J is TRBJ2-5; 7 bases agree with TRBD2. The V gene end was trimmed by 5 bases and the J gene end by 2 bases; junction bases not matched to a gene: 9. The CDR3 is 15 amino acids. CDR1 SGHRS and CDR2 YFSETQ come from the germline V gene. The CDR3 DNA reads TGCGCCAGCAGACCGAGTCTAGCGGTACAAGAGACCCAGTACTTC. This sequence encodes CASRPSLAVQETQYF.

This clonotype is medium-sized (0.01 to 0.1%) by share. This beta chain appears as a stray read in a library generated for alpha chains; its size is not informative. J is TRBJ1-2 and V is TRBV29-1, with 8 nucleotides matching TRBD1. This CDR3 has 16 residues. Germline V lookup: CDR1 SQVTM, CDR2 ANQGSEA. V trimming: 4 bases; J trimming: 0 bases; junction bases outside the gene matches: 10. The CDR3 region is CSVGGSDRGTNYGYTF. In DNA, the CDR3 is TGCAGCGTTGGCGGATCTGACAGGGGTACTAACTATGGCTACACCTTC.

Turning to this clonotype: The library was prepared for alpha chains; this beta chain is a stray read, so its frequency means little. V is TRBV28 and J is TRBJ1-1; D might be TRBD1 (5 bases). V lost 5 bases, J lost 5 bases, and 18 bases lay in between. Per germline, CDR1 MDHEN and CDR2 SYDVKM. CDR3 size: 15 residues. In DNA form, the CDR3 reads TGTGCCAGCAGTATTGGGGGTAGTGAGTTTACTGAAGCTTTCTTT. Translating gives CASSIGGSEFTEAFF.

This clonotype ranks as medium-sized. This beta chain is off target for a library built for alpha chains, so its abundance means little. V gene TRBV15 combines with J gene TRBJ2-1; no clear D gene. Germline values: CDR1 LNHNV, CDR2 YYDKDF (reference sequence). V lost 4 bases, J lost 4 bases, and 8 bases lay in between. The CDR3 sequence is 13 residues long. CDR3 in amino acids: CATSKTSYNEQFF. CDR3 DNA: TGTGCCACCAGCAAAACCTCGTACAATGAGCAGTTCTTC.

A word on this clonotype: Little can be read into the size of this beta chain, an off-target read in a library designed for alpha chains. The gene calls are TRBV5-1 and TRBJ2-3, with D perhaps being TRBD1 or TRBD2 (5 bases each). CDR3 length: 15 amino acids. Trimming pared 0 bases from V and 4 bases from J, leaving 12 bases between. Germline CDR1 reads SGHRS; CDR2 reads YFSETQ. The CDR3: CASSLATGRADTQYF. In DNA form, the CDR3 reads TGCGCCAGCAGCTTGGCAACGGGGCGGGCAGATACGCAGTATTTT.

This clonotype is deemed medium-sized. With the library built for alpha chains, this beta chain is off target and its frequency is not meaningful. The V gene is TRBV28, the J gene TRBJ2-3; D is ambiguous. This CDR3 comprises 12 residues. The V gene lost 6 bases and the J gene lost 2 bases, with 6 bases spanning the gap. CDR1 and CDR2 (germline): MDHEN, SYDVKM. For the CDR3, the DNA is TGTGCCAGCAGATCGGACACAGATACGCAGTATTTT. The encoded protein is CASRSDTDTQYF. The variable domain in full, completed from reference TRBV28 and TRBJ2-3, reads DVKVTQSSRYLVKRTGEKVFLECVQDMDHENMFWYRQDPGLGLRLIYFSYDVKMKEKGDIPEGYSVSREKKERFSLILESASTNQTSMYLCASRSDTDTQYFGPGTRLTVL.

Judged by abundance, this clonotype is medium-sized. This beta chain is an unintended read in a library built for alpha chains; its size means little. This chain uses TRBV20-1 with TRBJ1-2; 9 bases agree with TRBD1. The CDR3 spans 13 residues. Germline V lookup: CDR1 DFQATT, CDR2 SNEGSKA (reference sequence). V shed 7 bases and J 5 bases; nucleotides not matched to a gene: 8. The DNA of the CDR3 is TGCAGTGTTTCACAGGGGGCCAAGTATGGCTACACCTTC. Its protein is CSVSQGAKYGYTF.

This clonotype is categorized as medium-sized (0.01 to 0.1%). This beta chain is an unintended read in a library built for alpha chains; its size means little. The rearrangement links TRBV20-1 to TRBJ2-5; 7 bases match TRBD1. J was trimmed by 5 bases and V by 6 bases; bases with no gene match: 6. Germline V gene sequence: CDR1 DFQATT, CDR2 SNEGSKA (reference sequence). The CDR3 covers 12 residues. The CDR3 here is CSATGIQETQYF. The CDR3 DNA is TGCAGTGCGACAGGGATTCAGGAGACCCAGTACTTC.

This clonotype showed up many times. Being off target in a library aimed at alpha chains, this beta chain has a size of little meaning. The chain recombines TRBV30 with TRBJ2-1; D unresolved. Trimming shortened V by 3 bases and J by 5 bases, and 8 bases separated the two germline ends. The germline CDR1 and CDR2 sequences are GTSNPN and SVGIG (reference sequence). The CDR3 extends over 12 amino acids. As DNA, the CDR3 is TGTGCCTGGAGCCCGATGCACAATGAGCAGTTCTTC. Translating it yields CAWSPMHNEQFF.

This clonotype was detected a few times. Little can be read into the size of this beta chain, an off-target read in a library designed for alpha chains. J is TRBJ1-2 and V is TRBV7-2; perhaps TRBD1 as D (5 bases). The CDR3 sequence is 15 residues long. The germline V gene has CDR1 SGHTA and CDR2 FQGNSA. V lost 4 bases, J lost 8 bases, and 20 bases lay in between. The CDR3 is CASSSTHMTAGGYTF. DNA of the CDR3: TGTGCCAGCAGCTCCACCCACATGACAGCCGGAGGCTACACCTTC. Combining the CDR3 with reference TRBV7-2 and TRBJ1-2 gives the whole variable domain GAGVSQSPSNKVTEKGKDVELRCDPISGHTALYWYRQSLGQGLEFLIYFQGNSAPDKSGLPSDRFSAERTGGSVSTLTIQRTQQEDSAVYLCASSSTHMTAGGYTFGSGTRLTVV.

By share of the sample, this clonotype is medium-sized. This beta chain is an unintended read in a library built for alpha chains; its size means little. The V gene is TRBV25-1, the J gene TRBJ1-2; perhaps TRBD1 as D (5 bases). This CDR3 has 12 residues. In germline, CDR1 is MGHDK, CDR2 SYGVNS. V lost 7 bases to trimming and J lost 8 bases, with 14 bases between them. The CDR3 DNA sequence: TGTGCCAGCACTTTCGGGGGGAACGGCTACACCTTC. It yields the protein CASTFGGNGYTF.

By sample share, this clonotype is medium-sized. Being off target in a library aimed at alpha chains, this beta chain has a size of little meaning. This chain joins TRBV5-1 and TRBJ1-1, with a tentative D call TRBD1 (6 bases). From germline, CDR1 is SGHRS and CDR2 YFSETQ. The germline V and J ends were trimmed by 0 bases and 4 bases, with 13 bases remaining between them. This CDR3 region has 15 residues. CDR3 nucleotide sequence: TGCGCCAGCAGCTTGGTTGGGGGCGGGAGCACTGAAGCTTTCTTT. It is translated as CASSLVGGGSTEAFF.

This clonotype was recorded only once. This beta chain is an off-target read within a library intended for alpha chains, so its frequency means little. V usage is TRBV30 and J usage is TRBJ2-7; D might be TRBD2 (6 bases). Germline V gives CDR1 GTSNPN, CDR2 SVGIG (reference sequence). The CDR3 is 13 residues long. Trimming shortened V by 6 bases and J by 0 bases, and 12 bases separated the two germline ends. The CDR3 region has the DNA TGTGCCTGCAAAATAGCGGCCTCCTACGAGCAGTACTTC. Amino acid sequence: CACKIAASYEQYF.

This clonotype was recorded only once. A much larger clone differs by one base, so this may be a read error. This beta chain slipped into a library made for alpha chains as a stray read, so its size is not meaningful. The J gene is TRBJ1-5, the V gene TRBV28, with a tentative D call TRBD1 (6 bases). CDR1 is MDHEN and CDR2 is SYDVKM in the germline V gene. The CDR3 runs to 13 residues. CDR3 sequence reads: CANSQGGNQPQHF. The CDR3 nucleotides read TGTGCCAACAGTCAAGGGGGGAATCAGCCCCAGCATTTT.